This T cell receptor (beta chain) was obtained from a study of blood T cell repertoires in COVID-19. Some clones are missing from TCRdb's copy, which holds only in-frame ones; the method was immunoSEQ multiplex PCR. The profile shows about 270,000 clones, 88% of them singletons. CDR1 SQVTM and CDR2 ANQGSEA come from the germline V gene. This CDR3 is 16 amino acids long. V shed 1 base and J shed 0 bases, with 13 bases lying between them. The sample taken for sequencing was PBMCs or T cells enriched from blood (not recorded which). This chain joins TRBV29-1 and TRBJ2-1; D is ambiguous. The sequence was collected from a woman in her forties or fifties who had recovered from COVID-19. The CDR3 DNA reads TGCAGCGTTGAAGCTCTTAGGCGGAACTCCTACAATGAGCAGTTCTTC. Its protein product is CSVEALRRNSYNEQFF.